This T cell receptor (beta chain) was found in a study of shared clonotypes between healthy human individuals. Findings and limits, study-wide: Clonotype sharing among donors likely depends on sequencing depth.

Concerning this clone itself: Its target is not known.

The germline V gene has CDR1 SGHRS and CDR2 YFSETQ. CDR3 length: 19 residues. The junction had 17 bases not matched to a gene; V was cut back by 4 bases and J by 1 base. The data were produced by immunoSEQ multiplex PCR, yet TCRdb's version contains in-frame clones alone and is incomplete. This sample carries 450,000 to 500,000 clones, 70% to 80% of them seen once, and the ten largest clones take roughly 12%. The source is a woman aged 35 to 49 in good health. Some clones in this sample may be carry-over from other donors' samples. The rearrangement uses TRBV5-1 and TRBJ2-7; 10 bases align to TRBD1. Material for sequencing was PBMCs. CDR3 nucleotides: TGCGCCAGCAGCCTTGGGGGACAGGGGTTCCGGTCACTATCCTACGAGCAGTACTTC. It specifies CASSLGGQGFRSLSYEQYF.